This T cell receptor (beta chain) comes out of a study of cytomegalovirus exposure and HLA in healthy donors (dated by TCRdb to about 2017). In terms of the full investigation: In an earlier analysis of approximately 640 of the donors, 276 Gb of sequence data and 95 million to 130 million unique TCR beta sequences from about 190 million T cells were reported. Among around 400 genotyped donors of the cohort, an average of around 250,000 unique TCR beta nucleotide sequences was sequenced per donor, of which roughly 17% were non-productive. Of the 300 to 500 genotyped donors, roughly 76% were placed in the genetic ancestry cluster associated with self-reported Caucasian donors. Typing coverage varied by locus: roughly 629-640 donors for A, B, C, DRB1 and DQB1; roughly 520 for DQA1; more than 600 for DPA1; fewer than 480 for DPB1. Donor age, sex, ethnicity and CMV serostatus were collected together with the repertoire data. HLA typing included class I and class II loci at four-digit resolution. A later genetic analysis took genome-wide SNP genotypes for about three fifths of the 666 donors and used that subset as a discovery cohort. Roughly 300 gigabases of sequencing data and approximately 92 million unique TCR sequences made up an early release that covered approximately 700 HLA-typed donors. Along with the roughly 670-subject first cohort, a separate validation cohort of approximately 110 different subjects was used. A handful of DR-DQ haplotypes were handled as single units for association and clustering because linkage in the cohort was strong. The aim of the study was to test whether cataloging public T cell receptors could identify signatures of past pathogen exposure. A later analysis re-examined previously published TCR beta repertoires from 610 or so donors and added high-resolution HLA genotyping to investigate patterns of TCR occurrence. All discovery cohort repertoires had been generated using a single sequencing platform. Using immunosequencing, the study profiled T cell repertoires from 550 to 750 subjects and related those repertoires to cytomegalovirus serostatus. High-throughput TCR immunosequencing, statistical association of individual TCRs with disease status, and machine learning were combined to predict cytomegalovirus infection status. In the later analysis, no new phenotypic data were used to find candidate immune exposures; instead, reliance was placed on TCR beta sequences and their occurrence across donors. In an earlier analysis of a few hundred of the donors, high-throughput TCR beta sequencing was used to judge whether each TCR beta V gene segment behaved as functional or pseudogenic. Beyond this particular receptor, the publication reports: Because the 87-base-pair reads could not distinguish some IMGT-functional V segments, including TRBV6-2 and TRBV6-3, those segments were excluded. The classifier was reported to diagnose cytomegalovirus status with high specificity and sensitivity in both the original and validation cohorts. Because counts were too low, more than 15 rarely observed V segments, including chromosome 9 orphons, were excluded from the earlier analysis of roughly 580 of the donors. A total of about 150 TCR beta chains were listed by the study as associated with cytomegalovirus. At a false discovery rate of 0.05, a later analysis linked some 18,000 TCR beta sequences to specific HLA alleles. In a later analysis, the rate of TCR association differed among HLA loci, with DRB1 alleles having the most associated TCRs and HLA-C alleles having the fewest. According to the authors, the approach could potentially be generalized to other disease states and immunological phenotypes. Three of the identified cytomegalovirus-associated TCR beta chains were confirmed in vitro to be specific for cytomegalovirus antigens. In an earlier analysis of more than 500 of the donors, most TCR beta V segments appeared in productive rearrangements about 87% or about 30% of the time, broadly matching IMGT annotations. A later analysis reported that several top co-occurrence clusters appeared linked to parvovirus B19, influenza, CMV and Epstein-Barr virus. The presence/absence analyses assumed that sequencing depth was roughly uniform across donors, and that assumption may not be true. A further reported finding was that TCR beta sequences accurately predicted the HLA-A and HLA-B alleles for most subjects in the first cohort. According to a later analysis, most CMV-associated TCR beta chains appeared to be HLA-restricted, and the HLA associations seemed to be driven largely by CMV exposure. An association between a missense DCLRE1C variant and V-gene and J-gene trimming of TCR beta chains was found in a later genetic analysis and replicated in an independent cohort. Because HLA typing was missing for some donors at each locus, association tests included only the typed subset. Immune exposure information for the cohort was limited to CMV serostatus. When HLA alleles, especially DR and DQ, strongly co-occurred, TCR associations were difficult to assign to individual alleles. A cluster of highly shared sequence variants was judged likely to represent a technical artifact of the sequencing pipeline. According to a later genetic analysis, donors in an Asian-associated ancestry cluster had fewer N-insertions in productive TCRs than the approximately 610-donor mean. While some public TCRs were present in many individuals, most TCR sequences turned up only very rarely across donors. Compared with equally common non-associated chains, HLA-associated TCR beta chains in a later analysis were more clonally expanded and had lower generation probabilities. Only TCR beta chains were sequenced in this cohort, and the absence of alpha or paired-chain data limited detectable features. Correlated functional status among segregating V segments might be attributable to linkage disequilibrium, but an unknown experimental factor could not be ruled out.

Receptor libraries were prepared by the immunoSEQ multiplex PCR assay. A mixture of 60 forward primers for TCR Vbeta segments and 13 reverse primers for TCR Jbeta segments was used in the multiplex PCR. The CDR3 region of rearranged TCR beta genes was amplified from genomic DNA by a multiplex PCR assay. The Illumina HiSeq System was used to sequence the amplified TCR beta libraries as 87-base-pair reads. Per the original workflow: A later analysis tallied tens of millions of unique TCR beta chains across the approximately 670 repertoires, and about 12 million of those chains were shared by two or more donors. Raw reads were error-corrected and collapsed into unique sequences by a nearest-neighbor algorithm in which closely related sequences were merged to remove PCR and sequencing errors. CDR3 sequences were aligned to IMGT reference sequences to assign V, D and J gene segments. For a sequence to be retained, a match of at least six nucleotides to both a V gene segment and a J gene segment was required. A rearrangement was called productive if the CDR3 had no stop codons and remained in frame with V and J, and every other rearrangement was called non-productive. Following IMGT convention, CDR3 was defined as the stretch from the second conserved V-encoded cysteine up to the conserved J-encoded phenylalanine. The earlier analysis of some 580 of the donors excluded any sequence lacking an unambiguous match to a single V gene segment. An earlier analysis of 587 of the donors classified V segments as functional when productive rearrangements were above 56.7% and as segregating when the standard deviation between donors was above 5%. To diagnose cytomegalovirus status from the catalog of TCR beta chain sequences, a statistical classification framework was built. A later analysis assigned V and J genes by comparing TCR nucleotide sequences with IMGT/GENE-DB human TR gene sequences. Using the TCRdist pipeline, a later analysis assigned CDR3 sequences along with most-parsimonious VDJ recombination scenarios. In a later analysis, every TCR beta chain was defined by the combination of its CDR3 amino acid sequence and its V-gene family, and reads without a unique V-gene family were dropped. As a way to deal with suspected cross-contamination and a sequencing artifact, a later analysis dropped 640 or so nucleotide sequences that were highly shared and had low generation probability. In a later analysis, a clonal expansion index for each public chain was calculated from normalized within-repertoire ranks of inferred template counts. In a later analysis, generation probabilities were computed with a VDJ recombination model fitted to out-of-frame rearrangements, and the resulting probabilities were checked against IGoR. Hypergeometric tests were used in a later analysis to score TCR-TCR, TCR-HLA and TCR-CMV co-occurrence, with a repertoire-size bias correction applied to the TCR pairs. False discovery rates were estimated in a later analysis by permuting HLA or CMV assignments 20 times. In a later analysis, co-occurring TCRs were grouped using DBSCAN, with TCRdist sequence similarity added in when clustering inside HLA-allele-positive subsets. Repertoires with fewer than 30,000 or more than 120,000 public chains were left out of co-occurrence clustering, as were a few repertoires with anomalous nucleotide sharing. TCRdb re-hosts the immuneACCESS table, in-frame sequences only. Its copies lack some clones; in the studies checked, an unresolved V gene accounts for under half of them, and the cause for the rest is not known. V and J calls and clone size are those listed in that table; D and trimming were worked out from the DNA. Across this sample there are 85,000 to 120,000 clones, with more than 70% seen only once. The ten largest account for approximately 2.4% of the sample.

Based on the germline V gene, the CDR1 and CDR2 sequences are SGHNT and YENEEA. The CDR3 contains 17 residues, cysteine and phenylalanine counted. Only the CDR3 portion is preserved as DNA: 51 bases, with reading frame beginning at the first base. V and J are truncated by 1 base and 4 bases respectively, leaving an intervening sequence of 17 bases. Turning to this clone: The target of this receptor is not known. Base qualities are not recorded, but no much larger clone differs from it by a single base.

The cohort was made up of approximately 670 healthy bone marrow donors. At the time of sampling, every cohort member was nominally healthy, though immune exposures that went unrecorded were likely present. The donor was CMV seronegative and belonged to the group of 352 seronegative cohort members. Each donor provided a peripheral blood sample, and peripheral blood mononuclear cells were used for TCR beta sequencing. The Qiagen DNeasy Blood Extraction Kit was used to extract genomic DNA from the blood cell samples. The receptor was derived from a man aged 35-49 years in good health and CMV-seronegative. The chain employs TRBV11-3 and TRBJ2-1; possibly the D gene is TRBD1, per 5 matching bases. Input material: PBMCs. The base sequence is TGTGCCAGCAGCTTAGGGGTTCATAGGGGCGGTTACAATGAGCAGTTCTTC. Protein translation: CASSLGVHRGGYNEQFF.